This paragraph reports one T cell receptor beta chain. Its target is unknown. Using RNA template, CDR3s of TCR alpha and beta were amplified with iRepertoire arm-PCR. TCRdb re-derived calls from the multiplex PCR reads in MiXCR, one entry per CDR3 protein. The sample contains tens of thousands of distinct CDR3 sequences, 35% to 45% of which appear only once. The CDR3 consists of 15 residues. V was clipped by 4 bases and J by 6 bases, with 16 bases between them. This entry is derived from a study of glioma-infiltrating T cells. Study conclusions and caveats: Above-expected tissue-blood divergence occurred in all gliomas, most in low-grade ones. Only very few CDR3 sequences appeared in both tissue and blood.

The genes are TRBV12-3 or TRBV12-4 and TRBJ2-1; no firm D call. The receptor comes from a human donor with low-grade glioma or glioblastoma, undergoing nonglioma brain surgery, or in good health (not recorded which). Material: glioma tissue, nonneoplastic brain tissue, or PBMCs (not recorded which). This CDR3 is CASSSAAGSGNEQFF. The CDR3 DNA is TGTGCCAGCAGTTCCGCCGCTGGGTCCGGCAATGAGCAGTTCTTC.